This TCR beta chain was documented in a study of graft-versus-host responses after intestinal transplantation. Of note for this clone: The antigen is not known.

V dropped 3 bases and J dropped 8 bases, with 14 bases sitting between them. This CDR3 has 14 amino acids. CDR1 and CDR2 (germline): SNHLY, FYNNEI. Data came from immunoSEQ multiplex PCR; TCRdb stores just in-frame clones and leaves some out. This repertoire shows about 110,000 clones, 85% to 95% found once; its top ten account for approximately 0.49%. Source: unstimulated CD8+ T cells sorted from spleen or lymph node cells, taken before intestinal transplant. V is TRBV2 and J is TRBJ2-1, with D maybe TRBD2 (7 bases). This TCR derives from a human donor who received an intestinal transplant. The CDR3 nucleotides are TGTGCCAGCAGTGATCTCGGGGGGCAAGATGAGCAGTTCTTC. Amino acid sequence: CASSDLGGQDEQFF.